This T cell receptor beta chain was documented in a study of blood T cell repertoires in COVID-19 (TCRdb year 2020). The study in broad terms: The collaborator samples originated in the United States, Italy and Spain and spanned the acute and convalescent phases of COVID-19. The prospective study material was composed of cDNA or gDNA derived from T cells, B-cell-depleted T cells, or PBMCs. The dataset comprised deeply sampled blood TCRbeta repertoires from subjects exposed to, actively infected with, or recovered from COVID-19. A freely available public database, intended as a resource for researchers studying the immune response to SARS-CoV-2, is where the repertoires were released. Samples were obtained from the ongoing ImmuneRACE study (first 160 participants) and from over a thousand subjects provided by 6 global collaborators. A de-identified subject ID, COVID-19 status, age in years and sex were almost always included in the sample metadata. Where available, HLA class I and class II types were taken from metadata supplied by the sample provider and were not determined by assay-based typing.

TCRbeta CDR3 regions were amplified from genomic DNA by means of the immunoSEQ Assay, a bias-controlled multiplex PCR. Concerning the study's data processing: Within the assay, amplification of reference gene primers was used to estimate how many nucleated cells each sample contained. To quantify the absolute abundance of each unique TCRbeta CDR3 rearrangement, sequence reads were collapsed and filtered. For each sample, productive Simpson clonality was calculated as the square root of Simpson's diversity index across productive rearrangements. TCRdb re-hosts the immuneACCESS table, in-frame sequences only. Its copies lack some clones; in the studies checked, an unresolved V gene accounts for under half of them, and the cause for the rest is not known. The V and J calls and clone size come from that table; D and trimming were worked out from the DNA. Counted in this sample were some 430,000 clones; around 91% of them appeared once. Together, the top ten hold 0.6% of the sample.

For this clone: Its cognate antigen has yet to be identified. Per-base quality was not reported, and no clone a single base away is much larger than it.

Inclusive of the bounding cysteine and phenylalanine, the CDR3 is 14 residues long. Here the CDR3 DNA is all that survives: 42 bases in frame from base 1. The junction shows trimming of 2 bases on V and 6 bases on J, plus 8 bases between the germline ends. From a lookup of the germline V gene, CDR1 and CDR2 are MGHRA and YSYEKL. Participants in the prospective study were aged about 18 to 95 years, lived in under 30 United States geographic areas, and enrolled through a virtual design. In the prospective study, cohorts were assigned on the basis of participant-reported clinical history obtained from a screening survey and a study questionnaire. For ImmuneRACE Cohort 3, a participant was defined as recovered based on two consecutive negative NP/OP PCR tests, clearance by a healthcare professional, or resolution of symptoms. In the prospective study, whole blood, serum and a nasopharyngeal or oropharyngeal swab were collected from each participant by mobile phlebotomists. Prospective study participants could optionally give additional blood draws and questionnaires over an approximately two-month period. Before DNA extraction, blood samples from the prospective study were shipped at room temperature or frozen.

Summary of the overall study and its limitations: The amount of clinical and demographic metadata varied by source and participant and was provided uncurated.

The sequence came from a young man who had recovered from COVID-19. The chain uses TRBV4-1 and TRBJ1-6; no D segment can be confidently identified. Specimen: PBMCs or T cells enriched from blood (not recorded which). The CDR3 region has the sequence CASSQPISNSPLHF. The nucleotide sequence reads TGCGCCAGCAGCCAACCTATCTCTAATTCACCCCTCCACTTT.